These 4 T cell receptor beta chains came from one sample sequenced in a study of T cell repertoires in cytomegalovirus infection. In TCRdb, the reads were re-called with MiXCR into one record per CDR3 protein. The repertoire has roughly 280,000 distinct CDR3 sequences, roughly 9.1% of them found once; the top ten carry less than 15%. What was sequenced was PBMCs. The receptors were gathered from a human donor in good health (CMV status not recorded). Some clones in this sample may be carry-over from other donors' samples.

In this sample, this clonotype turned up many times. This chain uses TRBV7-2 with TRBJ1-1, with unresolved D. The CDR3 has 11 amino acids. The V end was cut by 4 bases, the J end by 5 bases, with 5 bases between. Germline V gene lookup returns CDR1 SGHTA and CDR2 FQGNSA. CDR3 protein: CASSWKTEAFF. The CDR3 DNA follows: TGTGCCAGCAGCTGGAAGACTGAAGCTTTCTTT.

This chain uses TRBV7-2 with TRBJ2-3; D is possibly TRBD1 or TRBD2 (5 bases each). This CDR3 is 16 amino acids long. The V and J ends lost 1 base and 2 bases respectively, with 13 bases between them. From germline, CDR1 is SGHTA and CDR2 FQGNSA. CDR3 protein: CASSLGPGPYTDTQYF. CDR3 sequence (DNA): TGTGCCAGCAGCTTAGGCCCGGGACCGTACACAGATACGCAGTATTTT. The full variable domain, with the rest looked up from reference TRBV7-2 and TRBJ2-3, is GAGVSQSPSNKVTEKGKDVELRCDPISGHTALYWYRQSLGQGLEFLIYFQGNSAPDKSGLPSDRFSAERTGGSVSTLTIQRTQQEDSAVYLCASSLGPGPYTDTQYFGPGTRLTVL.

This clonotype has a count of ten or more. V usage is TRBV27 and J usage is TRBJ2-7; 7 positions match TRBD1. Per the germline V gene, CDR1 is MNHEY and CDR2 is SMNVEV (reference sequence). The J segment lost 5 bases and the V segment lost 6 bases, leaving 10 bases of the junction unmatched. The CDR3 contains 14 residues. In nucleotides, the CDR3 is TGTGCCAGCAGAACGACAGGGTATGTAGACGAGCAGTACTTC. Protein sequence: CASRTTGYVDEQYF.

The sample holds many counts of this clonotype. This chain links TRBV7-2 with TRBJ2-2, with D perhaps matching TRBD1 (5 bases). CDR1 and CDR2 from the germline V gene are SGHTA and FQGNSA. The CDR3 is 14 residues long. Trimming took off 11 bases at V and 1 base at J, with 14 bases between the two ends. The CDR3 region is CAEPRVLNTGELFF. Here the CDR3 DNA reads TGTGCCGAACCCAGGGTTCTGAACACCGGGGAGCTGTTTTTT.